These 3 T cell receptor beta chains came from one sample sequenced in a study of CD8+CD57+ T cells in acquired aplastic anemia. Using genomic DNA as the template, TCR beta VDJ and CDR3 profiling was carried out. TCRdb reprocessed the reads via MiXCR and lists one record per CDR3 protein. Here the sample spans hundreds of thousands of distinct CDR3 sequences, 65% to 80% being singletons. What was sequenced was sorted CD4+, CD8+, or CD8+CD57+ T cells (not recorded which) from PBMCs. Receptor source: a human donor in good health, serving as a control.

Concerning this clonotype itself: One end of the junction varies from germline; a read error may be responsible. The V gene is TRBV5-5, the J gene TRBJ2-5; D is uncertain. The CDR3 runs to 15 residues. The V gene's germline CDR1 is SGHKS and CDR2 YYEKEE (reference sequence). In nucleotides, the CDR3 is TGTGCCAGCACCTTGAGAGCACGGAAGGAAGAGACCCAGTACTTC. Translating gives CASTLRARKEETQYF.

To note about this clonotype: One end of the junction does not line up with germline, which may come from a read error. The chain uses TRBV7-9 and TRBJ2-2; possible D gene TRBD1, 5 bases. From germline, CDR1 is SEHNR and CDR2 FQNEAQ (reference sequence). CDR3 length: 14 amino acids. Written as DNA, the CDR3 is TGTGCCAGCAGCATCGACAGTTATAGCAATCAGCTCCAGTTT. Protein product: CASSIDSYSNQLQF.

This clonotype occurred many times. The CDR3 region has the DNA TGTGCCAGCAGCTCGGGGAAACAAGGCTTCACAGATACGCAGTATTTT. It codes for CASSSGKQGFTDTQYF. The chain has TRBV7-9 and TRBJ2-3; TRBD2 is a possible D gene (5 bases). CDR1 is SEHNR, CDR2 FQNEAQ, per germline (reference sequence). The CDR3 sequence is 16 residues long. Deletions cut 4 bases from V and 2 bases from J, with 16 bases between.